A selection of T cell receptor beta chains follows, all from one sample in a study of OX40 agonist ivuxolimab in advanced cancers. The data were produced by immunoSEQ multiplex PCR, yet TCRdb's version contains in-frame clones alone and is incomplete. The data hold 40,000 to 60,000 clones, with roughly 84% observed a single time. The sample was CD4+ or CD8+ T cells sorted from blood, taken in a trial of the OX40 agonist ivuxolimab. These receptors all stem from an adult with an advanced solid tumor such as melanoma, head and neck, liver or kidney cancer. CDR3s include the opening cysteine and the closing phenylalanine or tryptophan. Each record gives: V gene, J gene, CDR3 protein.

TRBV2,TRBJ2-7,CASSLSYEQYF
TRBV6-5,TRBJ1-2,CASSYALTGGPGYTF
TRBV19,TRBJ1-1,CASSKRGSSEAFF
TRBV18,TRBJ2-2,CASSPPPSAGELFF
TRBV4-1,TRBJ1-4,CASSQASQGMEKLFF
TRBV4-1,TRBJ1-5,CASSQDGGRGQPQHF
TRBV27,TRBJ2-2,CASKRGGAVAGELFF
TRBV19,TRBJ2-6,CASSQGSSGANVLTF
TRBV19,TRBJ1-1,CASSKVLGAFTEAFF
TRBV5-6,TRBJ1-2,CASSSIRGGYGYTF
TRBV6-1,TRBJ1-2,CASTLRGTYGYTF
TRBV9,TRBJ1-1,CASSVGARAVNTEAFF
TRBV19,TRBJ1-1,CGQRSGELNTEAFF
TRBV29-1,TRBJ2-1,CSVAGTATDEQFF
TRBV2,TRBJ2-2,CASSETPARGGELFF
TRBV29-1,TRBJ1-2,CSVGPDRVGVMNYGYTF
TRBV5-1,TRBJ2-7,CASSLEGTEHYEQYF
TRBV11-2,TRBJ1-1,CASSLGGTAPGAFF
TRBV6-5,TRBJ1-5,CASSAQGGNQPQHF
TRBV2,TRBJ2-1,CASSDLKGNEQFF
TRBV5-4,TRBJ2-1,CAIRSGGAYEQFF
TRBV27,TRBJ2-4,CASSLKTSGEGNIQYF
TRBV6-6,TRBJ2-7,CASSYSSGIDEQYF